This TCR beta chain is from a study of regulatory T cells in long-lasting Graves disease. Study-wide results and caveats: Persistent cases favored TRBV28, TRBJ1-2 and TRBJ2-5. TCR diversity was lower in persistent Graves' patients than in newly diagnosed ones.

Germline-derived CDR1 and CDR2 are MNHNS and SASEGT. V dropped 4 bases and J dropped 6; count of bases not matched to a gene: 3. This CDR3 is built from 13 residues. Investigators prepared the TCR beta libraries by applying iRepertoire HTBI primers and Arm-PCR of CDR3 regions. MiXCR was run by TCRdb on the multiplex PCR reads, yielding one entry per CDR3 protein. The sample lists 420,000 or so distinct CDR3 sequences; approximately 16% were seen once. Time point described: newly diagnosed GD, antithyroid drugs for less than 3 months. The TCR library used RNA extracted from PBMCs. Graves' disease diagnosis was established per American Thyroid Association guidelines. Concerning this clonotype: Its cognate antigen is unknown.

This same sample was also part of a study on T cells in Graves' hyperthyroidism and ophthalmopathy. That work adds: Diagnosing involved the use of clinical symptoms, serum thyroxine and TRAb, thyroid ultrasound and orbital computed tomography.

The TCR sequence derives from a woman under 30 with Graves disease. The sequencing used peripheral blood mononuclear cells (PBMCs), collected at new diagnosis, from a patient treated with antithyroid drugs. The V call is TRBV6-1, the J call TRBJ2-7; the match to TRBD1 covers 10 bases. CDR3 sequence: CASSAGDRGEQYF. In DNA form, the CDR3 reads TGTGCCAGCAGTGCAGGGGACAGGGGCGAGCAGTACTTC.